These 5 T cell receptor beta chains originate from one sample sequenced in a study of blood T cell repertoires in COVID-19 (dated by TCRdb to 2019 to 2021). Library generation was performed with the immunoSEQ multiplex PCR assay. TCRdb carries this immuneACCESS record with in-frame sequences only. Its versions omit some clonotypes, under half of them owing to an unresolved V gene in the studies checked, with the rest unexplained. The sample contains over 300,000 clones, around 85% of them found a single time. The ten biggest clones cover 7.2% of the sample. What was sequenced was peripheral blood. The source is a human donor in a cohort sampled during active COVID-19.

The V gene is TRBV19, the J gene TRBJ1-1; TRBD1 matches at 9 bases. CDR1 and CDR2 from the germline V gene are LNHDA and SQIVND (reference sequence). V shed 5 bases and J 4 bases; nucleotides not matched to a gene: 5. CDR3 length: 14 residues. The CDR3 region has the DNA TGTGCCAGTAGTGCGGGACAGGGATTCACTGAAGCTTTCTTT. Translated: CASSAGQGFTEAFF.

The V and J genes are TRBV18 and TRBJ2-1, with TRBD1 identical over 7 bases. The CDR3 runs 16 residues. The J segment lost 6 bases and the V segment lost 0 bases, leaving 8 bases of the junction unmatched. Germline V CDR1 and CDR2: KGHSH, LQKENI. CDR3 amino acids: CASSPPSQGFSNEQFF. In DNA, the CDR3 is TGTGCCAGCTCACCACCGTCACAGGGGTTTAGCAATGAGCAGTTCTTC.

This rearrangement joins TRBV5-1 to TRBJ2-5, with D tentatively TRBD2 (6 bases). V lost 0 bases, J lost 5 bases, and 14 bases lay in between. The CDR3 sequence is 15 residues long. Germline CDR1 and CDR2: SGHRS and YFSETQ. The CDR3 spells CASSLAARAGETQYF. In DNA, the CDR3 is TGCGCCAGCAGCTTGGCCGCTAGGGCGGGGGAGACCCAGTACTTC.

The V gene is TRBV28, the J gene TRBJ1-5; maybe TRBD1 (5 bases). Germline V gene data show CDR1 as MDHEN and CDR2 as SYDVKM. This CDR3 has 17 amino acids. The germline V and J ends were trimmed by 5 bases and 1 base, with 18 bases remaining between them. The CDR3 spells CASSPRGGWRSNQPQHF. CDR3 nucleotide sequence: TGTGCCAGCAGTCCCCGGGGGGGTTGGAGGAGCAATCAGCCCCAGCATTTT.

The chain has TRBV2 and TRBJ2-1, with TRBD2 matching over 8 bases. CDR1 SNHLY and CDR2 FYNNEI come from the germline V gene. The V segment lost 8 bases and the J segment 8 bases; nucleotides outside the gene matches: 8. The CDR3 has 13 amino acids. DNA of the CDR3: TGTGCCAGCGGCGGGACTAGGATCTATGAGCAGTTCTTC. Its protein product is CASGGTRIYEQFF.